Sequencing of this T cell receptor beta chain was carried out in a study of T-cell memory formation after mild COVID-19. To note about this clonotype: Its cognate antigen is unknown.

5'RACE primed at constant segments yielded TCR alpha and TCR beta cDNA libraries bearing sample barcodes and UMIs. TCRdb re-derived calls from the 5' RACE reads in MiXCR, one entry per CDR3 protein. The sample carries some 330,000 distinct CDR3 sequences, around a fifth recorded once. Study results and caveats: Mainly CM and EM harbored the contracting CD4+ clones; mainly EMRA harbored the CD8+ ones.

The source material was PBMCs or a T cell subset sorted from them (not recorded which). The origin of this receptor is an adult woman who had mild COVID-19 (a few samples of this study predate the infection). Cell type and time point are not known.

The CDR3 is CASRFGGYQETQYF. DNA for the CDR3: TGTGCCAGTAGATTTGGGGGGTACCAAGAGACCCAGTACTTC. The chain is built from TRBV12-3 or TRBV12-4 and TRBJ2-5; TRBD2 might be the D (6 bases). The CDR3 runs to 14 residues. V gave up 9 bases and J gave up 0 bases, with 14 bases separating them.